This TCR beta chain comes out of a study of T-cell reconstitution after alpha-beta-depleted transplantation in children. The CDR3 has 15 residues. The V end lost 3 bases, the J end lost 0 bases, and 11 bases lay between the germline ends. CDR1 and CDR2 (germline): LNHDA, SQIVND (reference sequence). Unique molecular identifiers featured in how the TCRbeta library was prepared. TCRdb ran MiXCR on the PCR reads and lists one entry per CDR3 protein. Of 280,000 or so distinct CDR3 sequences in the sample, around 10% were seen once. On this clonotype: What it recognizes is unknown.

Study-wide points: Recipient T cells and thymic progenitors that survived gave rise to the high TCRbeta diversity observed at day 60 in some patients. From newly produced T cells came most of the T-cell counts and diversity one year after transplant.

The chain couples TRBV19 to TRBJ2-5; tentative D call: TRBD2 (6 bases). Sequenced material: peripheral blood, taken 180 days after TCRalphabeta/CD19-depleted stem cell transplant. The TCR comes from a male patient aged 2-15 years who had a stem cell transplant for chronic granulomatous disease, so the T cells may come from the graft donor. The CDR3 DNA is TGTGCCAGTAGTATCAGAGGAGGGAACCAAGAGACCCAGTACTTC. The encoded protein is CASSIRGGNQETQYF. Based on the CDR3 plus reference TRBV19 and TRBJ2-5, the full variable domain is DGGITQSPKYLFRKEGQNVTLSCEQNLNHDAMYWYRQDPGQGLRLIYYSQIVNDFQKGDIAEGYSVSREKKESFPLTVTSAQKNPTAFYLCASSIRGGNQETQYFGPGTRLLVL.